One and the same sample provided the 26 T cell receptor beta chains below, sequenced in a study of blood T cell repertoires in COVID-19. The repertoire was sequenced with immunoSEQ multiplex PCR; TCRdb's copy has only in-frame clones and lacks some. This sample has approximately 150,000 clones, with around 90% found just once. Source material: peripheral blood. These receptors came from a young man with COVID-19, enrolled during active disease.

The rearrangement uses TRBV30 and TRBJ1-5, with TRBD1 as a possible D gene (5 bases). Trimming took 6 bases from V and 6 from J, leaving 15 bases between them. Germline values: CDR1 GTSNPN, CDR2 SVGIG (reference sequence). The CDR3 totals 13 residues. The CDR3 sequence is CACSRRGSQPQHF. The DNA for the CDR3 is TGTGCCTGTTCGAGGAGGGGCAGTCAGCCCCAGCATTTT.

This clone was observed a few times. V usage is TRBV9 and J usage is TRBJ1-2; no firm D call. In germline, CDR1 is SGDLS, CDR2 YYNGEE. With 4 bases removed from V and 2 bases from J, the gap between germline ends came to 12 bases. The CDR3 runs 14 residues. DNA for the CDR3: TGTGCCAGCAGCAGAGGAGGTGTGAACTATGGCTACACCTTC. It specifies CASSRGGVNYGYTF.

The chain links TRBV9 to TRBJ2-3, with 9 nucleotides matching TRBD2. Germline trimming cut 3 bases from V and 2 bases from J; bases unmatched to any gene: 4. This CDR3 contains 15 residues. Germline V lookup: CDR1 SGDLS, CDR2 YYNGEE. In DNA form, the CDR3 reads TGTGCCAGCAGCGCTAGCGGGGTCTCCACAGATACGCAGTATTTT. This gives the protein CASSASGVSTDTQYF.

The CDR3 spells CASSQTSVIRYEQYF. The CDR3 nucleotides are TGCGCCAGCAGCCAGACTAGCGTTATACGATACGAGCAGTACTTC. The V call is TRBV4-3, the J call TRBJ2-7, with 8 bases matching TRBD2. The CDR3 runs 15 residues. CDR1 and CDR2 (germline): LGHNA, YSLEER. Unmatched junction bases numbered 8, after V lost 3 bases and J lost 4 bases.

The V and J genes are TRBV5-8 and TRBJ2-7, with TRBD2 matching over 8 bases. The CDR3 sequence is 16 residues long. V lost 0 bases to trimming and J lost 4 bases; unmatched junction nucleotides: 9. Germline loops: CDR1 SGHTS, CDR2 YDEGEE. In DNA form, the CDR3 reads TGTGCCAGCAGCTTGGTCGGGGGGGGCTATCTGTACGAGCAGTACTTC. It translates to CASSLVGGGYLYEQYF.

This clone was seen just once. The chain employs TRBV2 and TRBJ2-1, with 9 nucleotides matching TRBD2. Unmatched junction bases numbered 8, after V lost 5 bases and J lost 6 bases. The CDR3 loop spans 15 amino acids. CDR1 SNHLY and CDR2 FYNNEI come from the germline V gene. Written as DNA, the CDR3 is TGTGCCAGCAGTATAGCGGGAGTTAGGGTCAATGAGCAGTTCTTC. This encodes CASSIAGVRVNEQFF.

This clone has a single count. J is TRBJ1-5 and V is TRBV21-1; the D segment call TRBD1 is taken from the table without a DNA check. TRBV21-1 is a listed pseudogene. The CDR3 is 19 amino acids. The CDR3 DNA follows: TGTGCCAGCAGCGCCTGTCTTGGAACAGGGCGCAAATGTTGTCAGCCCCAGCATTTT. Protein product: CASSACLGTGRKCCQPQHF.

The genes are TRBV7-9 and TRBJ2-2; D gene uncertain. Germline V CDR1 and CDR2: SEHNR, FQNEAQ (reference sequence). The CDR3 is made up of 17 amino acids. V was cut by 4 bases and J by 2 bases, with 17 bases left in between. CDR3 nucleotide sequence: TGTGCCAGCAGCTCTTACTCCTCGACTCAAAACACCGGGGAGCTGTTTTTT. This encodes CASSSYSSTQNTGELFF.

V is TRBV24-1 and J is TRBJ1-5, with D perhaps TRBD1 (5 bases). The CDR3 is made up of 12 amino acids. V was shortened by 5 bases and J by 7 bases, with 8 bases between the two germline ends. Germline values: CDR1 KGHDR, CDR2 SFDVKD. CDR3 loop: CATSGGGQPQHF. CDR3 nucleotides: TGTGCCACCAGTGGGGGGGGGCAGCCCCAGCATTTT.

The V and J genes are TRBV6-2 or TRBV6-3 and TRBJ2-7; a possible D gene is TRBD2 (6 bases). The CDR3 covers 13 residues. CDR1 and CDR2 (germline): MNHEY, SVGEGT. Trimming shortened V by 3 bases and J by 6 bases, and 12 bases separated the two germline ends. CDR3 region: CASSYPTGVEQYF. In nucleotides, the CDR3 is TGTGCCAGCAGTTATCCGACGGGAGTCGAGCAGTACTTC.

This chain connects TRBV4-3 to TRBJ2-7, with D maybe TRBD2 (6 bases). Deletions cut 0 bases from V and 3 bases from J, with 12 bases between. The CDR3 runs to 15 residues. CDR1 is LGHNA, CDR2 YSLEER, per germline. CDR3 protein: CASSQDWGVNYEQYF. In DNA, the CDR3 is TGCGCCAGCAGCCAAGATTGGGGGGTTAACTACGAGCAGTACTTC.

The gene calls are TRBV19 and TRBJ1-2, with a weak D call TRBD1 (5 bases). V lost 6 bases and J 4 bases, leaving 9 bases between the germline ends. The CDR3 length is 12 residues. Germline V gives CDR1 LNHDA, CDR2 SQIVND (reference sequence). CDR3 residues: CASRQRGYGYTF. The CDR3 bases are TGTGCCAGTAGGCAAAGGGGCTATGGCTACACCTTC.

The chain links TRBV7-6 to TRBJ2-3, with a tentative D call TRBD2 (6 bases). V was shortened by 3 bases and J by 5 bases, with 21 bases between the two germline ends. CDR1 and CDR2 (germline): SGHVS, FNYEAQ. The CDR3 loop spans 17 amino acids. The CDR3 is CASSFLSGVRRGDTQYF. DNA for the CDR3: TGTGCCAGCAGCTTTCTATCGGGAGTTCGGCGGGGAGATACGCAGTATTTT.

This chain joins TRBV10-3 and TRBJ1-6; 11 nucleotides line up with TRBD1. The J segment lost 7 bases and the V segment lost 4 bases, leaving 3 bases of the junction unmatched. Germline V gene data show CDR1 as ENHRY and CDR2 as SYGVKD. The CDR3 loop spans 15 amino acids. CDR3 coding DNA: TGTGCCATCAGTGGTCGGGACAGGGGGAATTCACCCCTCCACTTT. The encoded protein is CAISGRDRGNSPLHF.

J is TRBJ2-1 and V is TRBV2; 8 bases are shared with TRBD2. V shed 3 bases and J 2 bases; nucleotides not matched to a gene: 3. CDR1 and CDR2 (germline): SNHLY, FYNNEI. CDR3 length: 15 amino acids. The CDR3 here is CASSEGLVTYNEQFF. Here the CDR3 DNA reads TGTGCCAGCAGTGAGGGACTAGTCACCTACAATGAGCAGTTCTTC.

The J gene is TRBJ2-2, the V gene TRBV9; possible D gene TRBD1, 6 bases. V was cut by 7 bases and J by 5 bases, with 21 bases left in between. CDR1 and CDR2 from the germline V gene are SGDLS and YYNGEE. This CDR3 is built from 16 residues. In DNA form, the CDR3 reads TGTGCCAGCCGTAGGCATACAGGGAAGGGAACCGGGGAGCTGTTTTTT. Its protein is CASRRHTGKGTGELFF.

The rearrangement links TRBV24-1 to TRBJ2-3; tentatively, D is TRBD2 (5 bases). This CDR3 has 14 amino acids. Germline assignment: CDR1 KGHDR and CDR2 SFDVKD. The germline V and J ends were trimmed by 8 bases and 4 bases, with 15 bases remaining between them. CDR3 sequence reads: CATTPSGEPDTQYF. As DNA, the CDR3 is TGTGCCACCACTCCCTCCGGGGAGCCAGATACGCAGTATTTT.

This chain connects TRBV7-8 to TRBJ2-7; D gene uncertain. Germline CDR1 is SGHVS and CDR2 is FQNEAQ. V lost 1 base and J 0 bases, leaving 7 bases between the germline ends. This CDR3 contains 14 residues. CDR3 DNA: TGTGCCAGCAGCTTAGACGTTAGCTCCTACGAGCAGTACTTC. It codes for CASSLDVSSYEQYF.

This chain joins TRBV15 and TRBJ1-6, with D uncertain. The CDR3 length is 14 residues. Trimming removed 0 bases at V and 11 bases at J, with 11 bases between. Per germline, CDR1 LNHNV and CDR2 YYDKDF (reference sequence). The CDR3 DNA follows: TGTGCCACCAGCAGAGAAGACGGGGTTACACCCCTCCACTTT. It yields the protein CATSREDGVTPLHF.

The chain links TRBV27 to TRBJ1-6; maybe TRBD1 (6 bases). V was pared by 0 bases and J by 8 bases, with 14 bases between. Germline loops: CDR1 MNHEY, CDR2 SMNVEV (reference sequence). This CDR3 spans 16 amino acids. Here the CDR3 DNA reads TGTGCCAGCAGTTTATCGCCAATACAGGGCTATTCACCCCTCCACTTT. Translating it yields CASSLSPIQGYSPLHF.

The V call is TRBV19, the J call TRBJ1-4; TRBD1 matches at 8 bases. V lost 4 bases to trimming and J lost 7 bases; unmatched junction nucleotides: 2. CDR3 length: 13 residues. The germline V gene encodes CDR1 LNHDA and CDR2 SQIVND (reference sequence). CDR3 residues: CASSTGGSEKLFF. In nucleotides, the CDR3 is TGTGCCAGTAGTACAGGGGGCTCTGAAAAACTGTTTTTT.

This chain connects TRBV27 to TRBJ2-2, with TRBD2 identical over 9 bases. V lost 3 bases to trimming and J lost 5 bases; unmatched junction nucleotides: 4. The CDR3 runs to 15 residues. Germline V CDR1 and CDR2: MNHEY, SMNVEV (reference sequence). The CDR3 nucleotides are TGTGCCAGCAGTTTGGCGGGAGGGCTGACCGGGGAGCTGTTTTTT. Its translation: CASSLAGGLTGELFF.

J is TRBJ1-2 and V is TRBV12-3 or TRBV12-4; D uncertain. This CDR3 region has 12 residues. V shed 5 bases and J shed 5 bases, with 9 bases lying between them. The CDR3 DNA sequence: TGTGCCAGCAGTCATCAGTCTTATGGCTACACCTTC. Protein sequence: CASSHQSYGYTF.

Worth noting for this clone: At the DNA level, this CDR3 is encoded by other sequences in the same sample as well. The V gene is TRBV5-6, the J gene TRBJ1-5; D is uncertain. The CDR3 extends over 12 amino acids. Deletions cut 1 base from V and 7 bases from J, with 6 bases between. Germline V CDR1 and CDR2: SGHDT, YYEEEE. The CDR3 is CASSLSGQPQHF. The CDR3 nucleotides are TGTGCCAGCAGCTTGAGTGGCCAGCCCCAGCATTTT.

The chain couples TRBV28 to TRBJ2-1; D is unclear. The germline CDR1 and CDR2 sequences are MDHEN and SYDVKM. V was shortened by 9 bases and J by 9 bases, with 12 bases between the two germline ends. The CDR3 has 11 amino acids. The chain's CDR3 is CASTGYGEQFF. In DNA, the CDR3 is TGTGCCAGTACGGGTTATGGTGAGCAGTTCTTC. Combining the CDR3 with reference TRBV28 and TRBJ2-1 gives the whole variable domain DVKVTQSSRYLVKRTGEKVFLECVQDMDHENMFWYRQDPGLGLRLIYFSYDVKMKEKGDIPEGYSVSREKKERFSLILESASTNQTSMYLCASTGYGEQFFGPGTRLTVL.

The gene calls are TRBV7-2 and TRBJ2-3, with D possibly being TRBD2 (6 bases). CDR3 length: 14 residues. Germline CDR1 reads SGHTA; CDR2 reads FQGNSA. The V and J ends lost 4 bases and 3 bases respectively, with 11 bases between them. CDR3 in amino acids: CASSSAGFTDTQYF. The CDR3 nucleotides read TGTGCCAGCAGCTCCGCGGGATTTACAGATACGCAGTATTTT.